These 15 T cell receptor beta chains were sequenced from one sample in a study of T cells in Graves' hyperthyroidism and ophthalmopathy. TCR beta CDR3 regions were amplified from RNA. The HTBI primer set was used in a first-round RT-PCR of the TCR CDR3. MiXCR was run by TCRdb on the multiplex PCR reads, yielding one entry per CDR3 protein. The table includes some 490,000 distinct CDR3 sequences, about 20% detected once. The sequenced sample was blood. The receptors stem from a woman in her 70s with Graves' ophthalmopathy.

This clonotype was detected only a few times. This sequence joins TRBV27 and TRBJ2-5, with 9 bases aligning to TRBD2. CDR3 size: 16 residues. CDR1 and CDR2 (germline): MNHEY, SMNVEV (reference sequence). V dropped 2 bases and J dropped 1; count of bases not matched to a gene: 5. In DNA, the CDR3 is TGTGCCAGCAGTTTAATGAAGGGACTAGCCCAAGAGACCCAGTACTTC. Its protein is CASSLMKGLAQETQYF.

The V call is TRBV11-2, the J call TRBJ2-1; 11 bases are shared with TRBD2. This CDR3 is built from 17 residues. V trimming: 1 base; J trimming: 4 bases; junction bases outside the gene matches: 6. Germline CDR1 reads SGHAT; CDR2 reads FQNNGV. The CDR3 DNA follows: TGTGCCAGCAGCTTAGTTGCTAGCGGGAGGTTTTACAATGAGCAGTTCTTC. It encodes CASSLVASGRFYNEQFF.

This clonotype showed up many times. This sequence joins TRBV11-2 and TRBJ2-1; D gene unclear. With 5 bases removed from V and 0 bases from J, the gap between germline ends came to 11 bases. The CDR3 covers 15 residues. Per germline, CDR1 SGHAT and CDR2 FQNNGV. The CDR3 DNA reads as TGTGCCAGCAGCACCCTCAAAGCCTCCTACAATGAGCAGTTCTTC. It translates to CASSTLKASYNEQFF.

This chain uses TRBV7-2 with TRBJ1-5; D is perhaps TRBD1 (6 bases). Germline V gene lookup returns CDR1 SGHTA and CDR2 FQGNSA. Trimming stripped 1 base from V and 3 bases from J, with 10 bases between. The CDR3 loop spans 15 amino acids. The CDR3 protein is CASSLGRQANQPQHF. As DNA, the CDR3 is TGTGCCAGCAGCTTAGGGCGACAGGCCAATCAGCCCCAGCATTTT.

This clonotype was recorded many times. This chain joins TRBV7-9 and TRBJ1-1; no clear D gene. Trimming stripped 5 bases from V and 0 bases from J, with 10 bases between. Germline V CDR1 and CDR2: SEHNR, FQNEAQ (reference sequence). CDR3 length: 14 residues. The CDR3 spells CASSPLSVNTEAFF. The CDR3 bases are TGTGCCAGCAGCCCACTTTCCGTGAACACTGAAGCTTTCTTT.

The V gene is TRBV5-1, the J gene TRBJ2-7, with D possibly matching TRBD1 (7 bases). V was trimmed by 5 bases and J by 4 bases, leaving 19 bases between them. This CDR3 spans 15 amino acids. CDR1 and CDR2 from the germline V gene are SGHRS and YFSETQ. The CDR3: CASRAEGAPPYEQYF. CDR3 nucleotides: TGCGCCAGCAGAGCGGAGGGGGCCCCACCTTACGAGCAGTACTTC. Based on the CDR3 plus reference TRBV5-1 and TRBJ2-7, the full variable domain is KAGVTQTPRYLIKTRGQQVTLSCSPISGHRSVSWYQQTPGQGLQFLFEYFSETQRNKGNFPGRFSGRQFSNSRSEMNVSTLELGDSALYLCASRAEGAPPYEQYFGPGTRLTVT.

This clonotype appeared a single time. V usage is TRBV5-1 and J usage is TRBJ1-2, with no clear D. Germline CDR1 reads SGHRS; CDR2 reads YFSETQ. The ends were cut back, 4 bases at V and 7 bases at J, with 17 bases in the middle. There are 14 residues in the CDR3. CDR3 amino acids: CASSLEVGVRGYTF. Written as DNA, the CDR3 is TGCGCCAGCAGCCTGGAAGTCGGAGTGCGTGGCTACACCTTC.

This clonotype came up many times. V and J are TRBV11-2 and TRBJ2-3; possible D gene TRBD2, 6 bases. V was clipped by 5 bases and J by 5 bases, with 20 bases between them. The V gene's germline CDR1 is SGHAT and CDR2 FQNNGV. CDR3 length: 16 amino acids. The CDR3: CASSHPMLGGKDTQYF. The DNA for the CDR3 is TGTGCCAGCAGCCACCCCATGTTAGGCGGGAAAGATACGCAGTATTTT.

This clonotype was recorded many times. J is TRBJ1-1 and V is TRBV2; D uncertain. Germline V lookup: CDR1 SNHLY, CDR2 FYNNEI. This CDR3 is 14 amino acids long. The V end was cut by 6 bases, the J end by 5 bases, with 16 bases between. The CDR3 nucleotides are TGTGCCAGCAGGATAGCCAGAGTAGGAACTGAAGCTTTCTTT. This sequence encodes CASRIARVGTEAFF.

V and J are TRBV6-2 or TRBV6-3 and TRBJ1-6; 7 bases map to TRBD1. The CDR3 loop spans 17 amino acids. CDR1 is MNHEY and CDR2 is SVGEGT in the germline V gene. After removal of 0 bases from V and 6 bases from J, the junction contained 8 bases not matched to a gene. The CDR3 spells CASSYSIVGTANSPLHF. CDR3 nucleotides: TGTGCCAGCAGTTACTCGATTGTGGGGACAGCTAATTCACCCCTCCACTTT.

The rearrangement links TRBV5-1 to TRBJ1-1, with 9 bases that match TRBD1. CDR1 and CDR2 (germline): SGHRS, YFSETQ. This CDR3 is 14 amino acids long. The V segment lost 4 bases and the J segment 4 bases; nucleotides outside the gene matches: 5. The CDR3 is CASSPRTGVTEAFF. The CDR3 DNA reads as TGCGCCAGCAGCCCCCGGACAGGGGTCACTGAAGCTTTCTTT.

This chain connects TRBV30 to TRBJ1-1, with no clear D. Deletions cut 4 bases from V and 0 bases from J, with 3 bases between. Germline V gene data show CDR1 as GTSNPN and CDR2 as SVGIG (reference sequence). The CDR3 sequence is 11 residues long. CDR3 sequence reads: CAWNVNTEAFF. CDR3 coding DNA: TGTGCCTGGAATGTGAACACTGAAGCTTTCTTT.

This clonotype appeared a few times. The chain couples TRBV30 to TRBJ1-1; 10 bases are shared with TRBD1. The trim removed 4 bases at V and 4 bases at J, leaving 3 bases unmatched. Germline lookup yields CDR1 GTSNPN and CDR2 SVGIG (reference sequence). This CDR3 contains 13 residues. For the CDR3, the DNA is TGTGCCTGGACCAGGACAGGGGGCACTGAAGCTTTCTTT. Translating it yields CAWTRTGGTEAFF.

This clonotype has at least ten counts. The chain uses TRBV27 and TRBJ1-2; perhaps TRBD1 as D (6 bases). Germline CDR1 reads MNHEY; CDR2 reads SMNVEV (reference sequence). Trimming removed 0 bases at V and 4 bases at J, with 12 bases between. This CDR3 has 15 amino acids. CDR3 protein: CASSLSRDNPYGYTF. In DNA, the CDR3 is TGTGCCAGCAGTTTATCCCGGGACAACCCCTATGGCTACACCTTC.

The rearrangement uses TRBV4-3 and TRBJ2-5; 11 bases fit TRBD2. Germline V gene lookup returns CDR1 LGHNA and CDR2 YSLEER. V shed 1 base and J 2 bases; nucleotides not matched to a gene: 0. The CDR3 has 15 amino acids. The CDR3 DNA reads as TGCGCCAGCAGCCAAGCTAGCGGGGGGCAAGAGACCCAGTACTTC. This gives the protein CASSQASGGQETQYF.